This T cell receptor beta chain was profiled in a study of shared clonotypes between healthy human individuals. Findings of the study overall: Among donors, sharing of clonotypes was expected to be affected by sequencing depth.

V lost 4 bases to trimming and J lost 3 bases; unmatched junction nucleotides: 9. The CDR3 covers 15 residues. The germline CDR1 and CDR2 sequences are SGHRS and YFSETQ. The assay was immunoSEQ multiplex PCR, and TCRdb's table has in-frame clones only and misses some. The top ten hold roughly 0.82% of the sample, which has 950,000 to 1,200,000 clones, approximately 77% seen once. Notes on this clone: Its antigen is currently unknown. The same CDR3 also results from other DNA sequences found in this sample.

The chain combines TRBV5-1 with TRBJ2-5; TRBD1 matches 7 bases. The sequence was obtained from a man aged 18 to 29 in good health. Some clones in this sample may be carry-over from other donors' samples. The sample was memory CD4+ T cells from PBMCs. The subset: CD45RA-negative fraction. CDR3 sequence: CASSLAGTGEETQYF. The CDR3 DNA follows: TGCGCCAGCAGCCTTGCCGGCACAGGGGAAGAGACCCAGTACTTC.